This T cell receptor beta chain is from a study of beta chain features in type 1 diabetes. Findings of the study overall: The study found moderately but significantly shorter TCRB CDR3s in all four CD4+ subsets of Type 1 diabetes patients. The naive, central memory and Treg TCRB repertoires of patients appeared to be more similar to one another than those of healthy donors. More deletions and fewer insertions at VDJ junctions were found in patients with type 1 diabetes.

Sequencing targeted expressed TCRB transcripts, as all isolated RNA had been reverse transcribed. The method was immunoSEQ multiplex PCR; TCRdb's version includes in-frame clones alone and lacks a portion of them. The sample holds roughly 300,000 clones, 11% to 15% seen once. This clone was detected a few times. Its antigen is not identified. Looked up from germline, CDR1 is MNHEY and CDR2 is SMNVEV (reference sequence). V was pared by 1 base and J by 6 bases, with 15 bases between. The CDR3 has 15 amino acids. It was via CD45RO/CCR7/CD25/CD127/CD95/CD27 that CD4+ naive, central memory, regulatory and stem cell-like memory cells were sorted.

V gene TRBV27 combines with J gene TRBJ1-1; possible D gene TRBD1, 5 bases. The sequence came from a man aged 25-45 years in good health. Sequencing was done on a sample of central memory CD4+ T cells from blood. CDR3 loop: CASSLFSGPWAEAFF. The DNA for the CDR3 is TGTGCCAGCAGTTTATTTTCAGGGCCGTGGGCTGAAGCTTTCTTT.